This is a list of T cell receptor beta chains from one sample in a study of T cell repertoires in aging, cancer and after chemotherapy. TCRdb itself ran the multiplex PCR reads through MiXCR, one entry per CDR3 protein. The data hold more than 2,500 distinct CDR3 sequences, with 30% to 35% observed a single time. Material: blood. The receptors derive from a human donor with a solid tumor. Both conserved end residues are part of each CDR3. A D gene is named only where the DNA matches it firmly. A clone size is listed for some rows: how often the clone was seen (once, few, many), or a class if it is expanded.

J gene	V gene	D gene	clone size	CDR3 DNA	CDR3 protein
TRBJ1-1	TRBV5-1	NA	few	TGCGCCAGCAGCCCCGCAGGGTCTCGACGCAACACTGAAGCTTTCTTT	CASSPAGSRRNTEAFF
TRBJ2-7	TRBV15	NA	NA	TGTGCCACCAGCAGTCGCGGGGAAGCGGAGCAGTACTTC	CATSSRGEAEQYF
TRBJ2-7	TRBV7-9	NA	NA	TGTGCCAGCAGCTTAAGCGGGTTGCGCGAGCAGTACTTC	CASSLSGLREQYF
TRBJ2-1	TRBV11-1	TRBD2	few	TGTGCCAGCAGCTTATATGTGGGGGGGTGGAATGAGCAGTTCTTC	CASSLYVGGWNEQFF
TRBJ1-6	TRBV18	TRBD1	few	TGTGCCAGCTCACCAGGACAGGGCAACTCACCCCTCCACTTT	CASSPGQGNSPLHF
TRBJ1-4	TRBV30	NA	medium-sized	TGTGCCTGGAGCGACGACGGAAAACTGTTTTTT	CAWSDDGKLFF
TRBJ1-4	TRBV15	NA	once	TGTGCCACCAGCCCCCTTGGATGGGCCAGGAATGAAAAACTGTTTTTT	CATSPLGWARNEKLFF
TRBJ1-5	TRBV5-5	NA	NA	TGTGCCAGCAGCTTAGGGGGGTTCGGCAATCAGCCCCAGCATTTT	CASSLGGFGNQPQHF
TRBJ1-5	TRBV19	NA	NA	TGTGCCACCAAAAGGGGGTTGGGACAGCCCCAGCATTTT	CATKRGLGQPQHF
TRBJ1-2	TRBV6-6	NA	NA	TGTGCCAGCAGTTACGGGGAGGAAGCCGTGTTCTATGGCTACACCTTC	CASSYGEEAVFYGYTF
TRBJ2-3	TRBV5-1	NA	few	TGCGCCAGCACCTACGCTACAGCAACTAGCACAGATACGCAGTATTTT	CASTYATATSTDTQYF
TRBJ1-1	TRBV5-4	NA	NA	TGTGCCAGCAGCTTGGCCTGGGCAGCTGAAGCTTTCTTT	CASSLAWAAEAFF
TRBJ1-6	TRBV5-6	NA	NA	TGTGCCAGCAGCTTGGTTTCGGGGAGAGACTATAATTCACCCCTCCACTTT	CASSLVSGRDYNSPLHF
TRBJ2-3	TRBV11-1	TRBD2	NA	TGTGCCAGCAGCTCCCGGGGGGGGCAGGGAGATACGCAGTATTTT	CASSSRGGQGDTQYF
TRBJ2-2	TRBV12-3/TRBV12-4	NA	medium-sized	TGTGCCAGCAGCAAGGCCACGCCTGGCTCCGGGGAGCTGTTTTTT	CASSKATPGSGELFF
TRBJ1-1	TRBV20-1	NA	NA	TGCAGTGCTATAAAGGACAGTCTGAACACTGAAGCTTTCTTT	CSAIKDSLNTEAFF
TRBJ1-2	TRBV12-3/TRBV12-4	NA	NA	TGTGCCAGCAGTTTAGCAGACTTTGAGGGATACTATGGCTACACCTTC	CASSLADFEGYYGYTF
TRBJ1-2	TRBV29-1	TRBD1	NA	TGCAGCGTTTTCGGGACAGGAGACTATGGCTACACCTTC	CSVFGTGDYGYTF
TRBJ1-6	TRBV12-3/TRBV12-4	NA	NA	TGTGCCAGCAGTTTTCCAGGGGATAATTCACCCCTCCACTTT	CASSFPGDNSPLHF